This TCR beta chain was observed in a study of T cell responses to AZD1222 COVID-19 vaccine. TCRdb's copy holds only in-frame clones and misses some; the assay was immunoSEQ multiplex PCR. The data contain more than 85,000 clones, around 90% of them seen just once; the ten biggest clones take up approximately 3.5%. The V gene's germline CDR1 is MNHEY and CDR2 SVGEGT. The CDR3 extends over 15 amino acids. Trimming cost V 5 bases and J 5 bases; bases outside gene matches: 9. This receptor was obtained from an adult in good health. This chain uses TRBV6-2 or TRBV6-3 with TRBJ2-1; 7 bases fit TRBD2. The sequencing here drew on peripheral blood, taken on day 0 of AZD1222 vaccination. DNA of the CDR3: TGTGCCAGCAGTCAGTACACCGGGGGGAACAATGAGCAGTTCTTC. Protein sequence: CASSQYTGGNNEQFF.